The next 27 T cell receptor beta chains were all read from a single sample in a study of blood T cell repertoires in COVID-19. The data were produced by immunoSEQ multiplex PCR, yet TCRdb's version contains in-frame clones alone and is incomplete. This table has under 110,000 clones, about nine tenths appearing once. Input material: peripheral blood. The source is a man in his fifties with acute or convalescent COVID-19.

The genes are TRBV3-1 (or the pseudogene TRBV3-2) and TRBJ1-4; D remains unclear. Germline CDR1 LGHDT, CDR2 YNNKEL (reference sequence). V lost 2 bases, J lost 7 bases, and 11 bases lay in between. The CDR3 loop spans 14 amino acids. CDR3 protein: CASSQLGGSEKLFF. In DNA, the CDR3 is TGTGCCAGCAGCCAATTGGGAGGAAGTGAAAAACTGTTTTTT.

The V call is TRBV18, the J call TRBJ1-5, with 7 bases identical to TRBD1. The CDR3 is 17 amino acids. Unmatched junction bases numbered 11, after V lost 3 bases and J lost 3 bases. Germline CDR1 reads KGHSH; CDR2 reads LQKENI. The DNA for the CDR3 is TGTGCCAGCTCACCTAGCTTGTCGACAGGGCCCAATCAGCCCCAGCATTTT. The encoded protein is CASSPSLSTGPNQPQHF.

The chain couples TRBV7-2 to TRBJ1-2; weak D call: TRBD1 (6 bases). Germline-derived CDR1 and CDR2 are SGHTA and FQGNSA. The V end lost 5 bases, the J end lost 3 bases, and 19 bases lay between the germline ends. This CDR3 has 16 residues. The CDR3 nucleotides are TGTGCCAGCAGCCGCGCGAAAACAGGACAGTACTATGGCTACACCTTC. It specifies CASSRAKTGQYYGYTF.

J is TRBJ1-1 and V is TRBV30; TRBD1 is a possible D gene (6 bases). V lost 2 bases and J 8 bases, leaving 15 bases between the germline ends. This CDR3 comprises 13 residues. Germline V gene data show CDR1 as GTSNPN and CDR2 as SVGIG (reference sequence). CDR3 DNA sequence: TGTGCCTGGAGTACTTCACCGGGACAAGAAGCTTTCTTT. Its translation: CAWSTSPGQEAFF.

The rearrangement joins TRBV6-5 to TRBJ2-5, with 7 bases fitting TRBD1. Germline CDR1 is MNHEY and CDR2 is SVGAGI. The CDR3 runs to 14 residues. V trimming: 4 bases; J trimming: 7 bases; junction bases outside the gene matches: 9. In DNA form, the CDR3 reads TGTGCCAGCAGTTCGACAGGGCCGGCGCCGACCCAGTACTTC. Its translation: CASSSTGPAPTQYF.

This clone came up once. This chain connects TRBV6-5 to TRBJ1-1, with no clear D. The CDR3 is 14 residues long. Trimming took 0 bases from V and 4 from J, leaving 9 bases between them. CDR1 MNHEY and CDR2 SVGAGI come from the germline V gene. The CDR3 region is CASSYSSGSTEAFF. In DNA, the CDR3 is TGTGCCAGCAGTTACTCGTCGGGGAGCACTGAAGCTTTCTTT.

The chain couples TRBV2 to TRBJ1-2; the D is unclear. V lost 5 bases and J lost 8, with 12 bases in between. The CDR3 is 12 amino acids. Germline V gene data show CDR1 as SNHLY and CDR2 as FYNNEI. CDR3 nucleotide sequence: TGTGCCAGCAGTTTAGGAGGGAGCGGCTACACCTTC. Translation gives CASSLGGSGYTF.

The chain has TRBV7-8 and TRBJ1-2; 8 bases are a match to TRBD1. This CDR3 spans 16 amino acids. From germline, CDR1 is SGHVS and CDR2 FQNEAQ. J was trimmed by 7 bases and V by 7 bases; bases with no gene match: 17. The DNA for the CDR3 is TGTGCCAGCACCCCACCCGGGGACAGGAGTTATAGTGGCTACACCTTC. As protein: CASTPPGDRSYSGYTF.

The chain couples TRBV5-1 to TRBJ2-7; TRBD1 matches at 11 bases. This CDR3 comprises 15 residues. Germline V gene lookup returns CDR1 SGHRS and CDR2 YFSETQ. Trimming cost V 5 bases and J 1 base; bases outside gene matches: 5. The CDR3 is CASRTGTGGSYEQYF. As DNA, the CDR3 is TGCGCCAGCAGAACCGGGACAGGGGGGTCCTACGAGCAGTACTTC. The full variable domain, with the rest looked up from reference TRBV5-1 and TRBJ2-7, is KAGVTQTPRYLIKTRGQQVTLSCSPISGHRSVSWYQQTPGQGLQFLFEYFSETQRNKGNFPGRFSGRQFSNSRSEMNVSTLELGDSALYLCASRTGTGGSYEQYFGPGTRLTVT.

The V and J genes are TRBV5-4 and TRBJ2-3, with D perhaps TRBD2 (7 bases). CDR1 SGHNT and CDR2 YYREEE come from the germline V gene (reference sequence). V lost 4 bases to trimming and J lost 0 bases, with 21 bases between them. The CDR3 is 18 amino acids. The CDR3 DNA reads as TGTGCCAGCAGCCGGGGGGCCCCGGGGTCATCTAGCACAGATACGCAGTATTTT. Its protein product is CASSRGAPGSSSTDTQYF.

The V and J genes are TRBV4-2 and TRBJ1-2; no reliable D call. This CDR3 has 12 amino acids. Trimming left V 0 bases short and J 8 bases short, with 7 bases between. Per the germline V gene, CDR1 is LGHNA and CDR2 is YNFKEQ. This CDR3 is CASSQDGRGYTF. CDR3 DNA: TGTGCCAGCAGCCAAGATGGGAGAGGCTACACCTTC.

This clone showed up just once. This chain joins TRBV4-1 and TRBJ1-5; tentative D call: TRBD1 (5 bases). Trimming left V 1 base short and J 9 bases short, with 10 bases between. Germline-derived CDR1 and CDR2 are MGHRA and YSYEKL. The CDR3 extends over 13 amino acids. The CDR3 here is CASSQGGLGPQHF. In DNA, the CDR3 is TGCGCCAGCAGCCAAGGGGGACTGGGGCCCCAGCATTTT.

The chain couples TRBV4-2 to TRBJ2-7; perhaps TRBD1 as D (6 bases). Trimming stripped 1 base from V and 0 bases from J, with 10 bases between. CDR1 and CDR2 (germline): LGHNA, YNFKEQ. The length of the CDR3 is 15 residues. The CDR3 region is CASSQGQGSSYEQYF. The DNA of the CDR3 is TGTGCCAGCAGCCAAGGTCAGGGGAGCTCCTACGAGCAGTACTTC.

V gene TRBV18 combines with J gene TRBJ1-2; 8 positions match TRBD1. The V and J ends lost 1 base and 1 base, in that order; junction bases with no gene match: 5. The CDR3 contains 16 residues. The V gene's germline CDR1 is KGHSH and CDR2 LQKENI. For the CDR3, the DNA is TGTGCCAGCTCACCACGAGGCAGGGGGCTTAACTATGGCTACACCTTC. This translates into CASSPRGRGLNYGYTF. Full variable domain (outside the CDR3, taken from reference TRBV18 and TRBJ1-2): NAGVMQNPRHLVRRRGQEARLRCSPMKGHSHVYWYRQLPEEGLKFMVYLQKENIIDESGMPKERFSAEFPKEGPSILRIQQVVRGDSAAYFCASSPRGRGLNYGYTFGSGTRLTVV.

The gene calls are TRBV29-1 and TRBJ1-2; D not certain. Deletions cut 5 bases from V and 7 bases from J, with 11 bases between. CDR1 is SQVTM, CDR2 ANQGSEA, per germline. The CDR3 runs to 11 residues. The CDR3 DNA is TGCAGCGTTTCTAGACCTAGTGGCTACACCTTC. This translates into CSVSRPSGYTF. Complete variable domain (other parts from reference TRBV29-1 and TRBJ1-2): SAVISQKPSRDICQRGTSLTIQCQVDSQVTMMFWYRQQPGQSLTLIATANQGSEATYESGFVIDKFPISRPNLTFSTLTVSNMSPEDSSIYLCSVSRPSGYTFGSGTRLTVV.

This clone was detected a few times. The rearrangement links TRBV18 to TRBJ2-7, with D maybe TRBD1 (5 bases). Germline lookup yields CDR1 KGHSH and CDR2 LQKENI. Trimming removed 2 bases at V and 7 bases at J, with 6 bases between. This CDR3 has 11 residues. CDR3 residues: CASSPKGEQYF. In DNA form, the CDR3 reads TGTGCCAGCTCACCAAAGGGGGAGCAGTACTTC. Together with reference TRBV18 and TRBJ2-7, the CDR3 gives the full variable domain: NAGVMQNPRHLVRRRGQEARLRCSPMKGHSHVYWYRQLPEEGLKFMVYLQKENIIDESGMPKERFSAEFPKEGPSILRIQQVVRGDSAAYFCASSPKGEQYFGPGTRLTVT.

In nucleotides, the CDR3 is TGTGCCAGTATCCAACAGGGGGCGAAAAACAATCAGCCCCAGCATTTT. Its translation: CASIQQGAKNNQPQHF. This chain uses TRBV19 with TRBJ1-5, with 9 bases matching TRBD1. The junction had 10 bases not matched to a gene; V was cut back by 7 bases and J by 3 bases. The CDR3 totals 16 residues. Germline values: CDR1 LNHDA, CDR2 SQIVND (reference sequence).

V gene TRBV10-2 combines with J gene TRBJ1-1; D possibly corresponds to TRBD1 (5 bases). V gave up 4 bases and J gave up 4 bases, with 7 bases separating them. CDR3 length equals 12 residues. Germline V gives CDR1 WSHSY, CDR2 SAAADI. Here the CDR3 DNA reads TGCGCCAGCAGTGGGGACTTCACTGAAGCTTTCTTT. Encoded protein: CASSGDFTEAFF.

The chain recombines TRBV5-1 with TRBJ2-1; possibly TRBD1 for D (6 bases). Germline CDR1 and CDR2: SGHRS and YFSETQ. With 4 bases removed from V and 7 bases from J, the gap between germline ends came to 9 bases. The CDR3 runs 12 residues. The CDR3 reads CASSPTGNEQFF. The CDR3 DNA reads as TGCGCCAGCAGCCCTACAGGGAATGAGCAGTTCTTC.

The chain is built from TRBV5-1 and TRBJ2-5; tentatively, D is TRBD2 (5 bases). The CDR3 consists of 15 residues. The germline gives CDR1 SGHRS, CDR2 YFSETQ. Trimming removed 0 bases from V and 4 bases from J, with 13 bases in between. CDR3: CASSLGTPGRETQYF. CDR3 in DNA: TGCGCCAGCAGCTTGGGGACTCCGGGGAGAGAGACCCAGTACTTC.

The rearrangement links TRBV6-5 to TRBJ2-3; the match to TRBD2 covers 9 bases. CDR3 length: 15 residues. After removal of 11 bases from V and 8 bases from J, the junction contained 17 bases not matched to a gene. Per germline, CDR1 MNHEY and CDR2 SVGAGI. CDR3 residues: CAGQSPRGGQGTQYF. As DNA, the CDR3 is TGTGCCGGCCAATCCCCGCGGGGGGGGCAGGGTACGCAGTATTTT.

This clone occurred once. The chain combines TRBV7-9 with TRBJ1-4, with TRBD1 matching over 8 bases. The CDR3 is made up of 13 amino acids. Germline CDR1 is SEHNR and CDR2 is FQNEAQ (reference sequence). J was trimmed by 6 bases and V by 5 bases; bases with no gene match: 2. CDR3 residues: CASSPTGDEKLFF. The CDR3 DNA reads TGTGCCAGCAGCCCGACAGGGGATGAAAAACTGTTTTTT.

The chain links TRBV18 to TRBJ1-1; the match to TRBD1 covers 7 bases. Losses at the gene ends were 5 bases for V and 3 bases for J; bases not matched to a gene: 6. The CDR3 length is 14 residues. CDR1 and CDR2 from the germline V gene are KGHSH and LQKENI. The CDR3 sequence: CASSSTGTHTEAFF. In nucleotides, the CDR3 is TGTGCCAGCTCATCGACAGGGACTCACACTGAAGCTTTCTTT.

The CDR3 loop is CASTRDSPFYGYTF. In nucleotides, the CDR3 is TGTGCCAGCACTAGGGACAGTCCCTTCTATGGCTACACCTTC. The genes are TRBV6-5 and TRBJ1-2; TRBD1 agrees at 7 bases. V gave up 7 bases and J gave up 4 bases; unmatched junction bases: 9. CDR3 size: 14 residues. Germline values: CDR1 MNHEY, CDR2 SVGAGI.

The chain employs TRBV3-1 (or the pseudogene TRBV3-2) and TRBJ2-7, with a possible D match to TRBD2 (6 bases). Germline values: CDR1 LGHDT, CDR2 YNNKEL (reference sequence). This CDR3 comprises 14 residues. V dropped 4 bases and J dropped 3 bases, with 13 bases sitting between them. The chain's CDR3 is CASSPEAGSYEQYF. For the CDR3, the DNA is TGTGCCAGCAGCCCAGAAGCGGGCAGCTACGAGCAGTACTTC.

The chain couples TRBV6-2 or TRBV6-3 to TRBJ1-1; D is unresolved. The CDR3 extends over 11 amino acids. In germline, CDR1 is MNHEY, CDR2 SVGEGT. Between the trimmed V and J ends, which lost 5 bases and 11 bases, there was a span of 12 bases. CDR3 sequence (DNA): TGTGCCAGCAGTGAGGGAGGTCGGGCTTTCTTT. Translation gives CASSEGGRAFF.

This clone was recorded only once. The chain couples TRBV5-6 to TRBJ1-4, with 8 bases identical to TRBD1. The CDR3 is 15 residues long. V lost 0 bases and J lost 7; bases outside the gene matches: 5. Germline V gene data show CDR1 as SGHDT and CDR2 as YYEEEE. The CDR3 DNA reads TGTGCCAGCAGCTTGGGGACAGGGTTGGTTGAAAAACTGTTTTTT. It yields the protein CASSLGTGLVEKLFF.